The rows below give T cell receptor beta chains drawn from one sample of a study of T-cell reconstitution after alpha-beta-depleted transplantation in children. From the PCR reads, TCRdb called clonotypes with MiXCR, one entry per CDR3 protein. The sample lists about 500,000 distinct CDR3 sequences, roughly 33% occurring once. The sample was PBMCs from the stem cell graft donor, taken from the stem cell graft. The receptors were sampled from a human donor who donated a stem cell graft to a child with aplastic anemia. Both conserved end residues are part of each CDR3. Each record gives: J gene, D gene, clone size, V gene, CDR3 DNA, CDR3 protein. D genes are given only for firm matches. Rows give clone size only sometimes, using once, few, many, or a class for an expanded clone.

TRBJ2-1,NA,many,TRBV18,TGTGCCAGCTCACCACCGATGGGGGATGAGCAGTTCTTC,CASSPPMGDEQFF
TRBJ2-7,NA,few,TRBV12-2,TGTGCAAGTCGCCGGGACGCGAGACACTACGAGCAGTACTTC,CASRRDARHYEQYF
TRBJ1-2,TRBD1,few,TRBV20-1,TGCAGTGCTAGAGAACGGACAGGCCTAGCCCAACTGGGTGGCTACACCTTC,CSARERTGLAQLGGYTF
TRBJ2-5,NA,few,TRBV18,TGTGCCAGCTCACTTGACAGGCTTCAAGAGACCCAGTACTTC,CASSLDRLQETQYF
TRBJ1-3,NA,few,TRBV12-3/TRBV12-4,TGTGCCAGCAGAGCCCGGGGTGTAGGAAACACCATATATTTT,CASRARGVGNTIYF
TRBJ1-2,NA,NA,TRBV5-1,TGCGCCAGCAGCCCCCCGGCGGTGGGCTATGGCTACACCTTC,CASSPPAVGYGYTF
TRBJ2-1,NA,NA,TRBV20-1,TGCAGTGCTAGAGCTCCCGGGCCGGGCGAGCAGTTCTTC,CSARAPGPGEQFF
TRBJ1-5,NA,many,TRBV20-1,TGCAGTGCTAGAGATCCAAAGGGATTGGGCAATCAGCCCCAGCATTTT,CSARDPKGLGNQPQHF
TRBJ2-5,NA,NA,TRBV7-8,TGTGCCAGCAGCTACCTGGGGGGTCGGATCCAAGAGACCCAGTACTTC,CASSYLGGRIQETQYF
TRBJ2-7,TRBD2,many,TRBV6-1,TGTGCCAGCAGTGAGGGGGCTAGCGGGAGTTACGAGCAGTACTTC,CASSEGASGSYEQYF
TRBJ1-1,TRBD1,few,TRBV7-2,TGTGCCAGCAGTCCCGACAGGGGAAGGGGGACTGAAGCTTTCTTT,CASSPDRGRGTEAFF
TRBJ2-1,TRBD2,NA,TRBV10-3,TGTGCCATCAGTGGGGGACTAGCGGGCTATGAGCAGTTCTTC,CAISGGLAGYEQFF
TRBJ2-1,NA,few,TRBV4-3,TGCGCCAGCAGCCAATTTGGGGCCGGGGGATTAGGCAATGAGCAGTTCTTC,CASSQFGAGGLGNEQFF
TRBJ2-1,TRBD2,NA,TRBV24-1,TGTGCCACCAGTGATCTTAGAGCGGGAGCCTACAATGAGCAGTTCTTC,CATSDLRAGAYNEQFF
TRBJ2-7,TRBD1,NA,TRBV20-1,TGCAGTGCTCCAAGGGGGCTGCCCACCTACGAGCAGTACTTC,CSAPRGLPTYEQYF
TRBJ2-7,TRBD1,NA,TRBV25-1,TGTGCCAGCGGGGGACAGGCCAACGAGCAGTACTTC,CASGGQANEQYF
TRBJ1-4,NA,NA,TRBV12-3/TRBV12-4,TGTGCCAGCAGTCCCCTCGGCGTAAATGAAAAACTGTTTTTT,CASSPLGVNEKLFF
TRBJ2-1,NA,NA,TRBV7-6,TGTGCCAGCAGCTTAAGGGTCGAGGTCAATGAGCAGTTCTTC,CASSLRVEVNEQFF
TRBJ2-1,TRBD1,NA,TRBV7-2,TGTGCCAGCAGCTCAGGACAGGGGAGTTTCAATGAGCAGTTCTTC,CASSSGQGSFNEQFF
TRBJ2-3,NA,NA,TRBV4-3,TGCGCCAACCGCCAAGTTACGCAGTATTTT,CANRQVTQYF
TRBJ1-6,NA,NA,TRBV9,TGTGCCAGCAGCGTAGCTGGTCAGGGGAATTCACCCCTCCACTTT,CASSVAGQGNSPLHF
TRBJ2-1,NA,few,TRBV19,TGTGCCAGTAGTGCGGGACTCTACAATGAGCAGTTCTTC,CASSAGLYNEQFF
TRBJ1-2,NA,NA,TRBV29-1,TGCAGGGGACATAACTATGGCTACACCTTC,CRGHNYGYTF
TRBJ2-1,NA,few,TRBV5-6,TGTGCCAGCCAGACTACAAACAACAATGAGCAGTTCTTC,CASQTTNNNEQFF
TRBJ2-3,TRBD1,NA,TRBV28,TGTGCCAGCAGTGGACAGGCCCCGGATACCCAGTATTTT,CASSGQAPDTQYF
TRBJ1-1,NA,NA,TRBV30,TGTGCCTGGAGAGCGACAGGAATTGAAGCTTTCTTT,CAWRATGIEAFF
TRBJ2-3,TRBD2,NA,TRBV6-2/TRBV6-3,TGTGCCAGCAGTGGACGTCCAGCGGGAGGGCCCCGCACAGATACGCAGTATTTT,CASSGRPAGGPRTDTQYF
TRBJ2-7,TRBD1,NA,TRBV20-1,TGCAGTGCTAGGAGACAGGGGCATTTTTACGAGCAGTACTTC,CSARRQGHFYEQYF
TRBJ1-5,NA,NA,TRBV7-8,TGTGCCAGCAGCTCTACCCCTGACGGGTATAGCAATCAGCCCCAGCATTTT,CASSSTPDGYSNQPQHF
TRBJ2-5,NA,NA,TRBV18,TGTGCCAGCTCATTTCAACAGGAAAAAGAGACCCAGTACTTC,CASSFQQEKETQYF
TRBJ1-6,NA,few,TRBV4-3,TGCGCCAGCAGCCAAGTTGTCAAGAATAATTCACCCCTCCACTTT,CASSQVVKNNSPLHF